This T cell receptor (beta chain) derives from a study of T cell responses to AZD1222 COVID-19 vaccine. Study-level findings and limits: In a largely white British group with more females than males, clonal diversity was possibly underestimated.

Germline V CDR1 and CDR2: LGHDT, YNNKEL (reference sequence). With 0 bases removed from V and 3 bases from J, the gap between germline ends came to 9 bases. This CDR3 has 15 amino acids. The data were produced by immunoSEQ multiplex PCR, yet TCRdb's version contains in-frame clones alone and is incomplete. The table records 100,000 to 150,000 clones, around 92% of them present only once. In the case of this clone: What it recognizes is unknown.

The sequenced sample was peripheral blood, obtained on day 0 of AZD1222 vaccination. The genes are TRBV3-1 (or the pseudogene TRBV3-2) and TRBJ2-1; D remains ambiguous. The TCR originated in an adult in good health. The DNA of the CDR3 is TGTGCCAGCAGCCAAGACCCACACCACTACAATGAGCAGTTCTTC. Translation gives CASSQDPHHYNEQFF.